The 5 T cell receptor beta chains in this list originate from one sample, sequenced in a study of cytomegalovirus exposure and HLA in healthy donors. Libraries were prepared by immunoSEQ multiplex PCR; TCRdb keeps only in-frame clonotypes and omits some of them. The sample includes 120,000 or so clones, roughly 87% seen only once; the top ten take about 1.1%. Sequenced: PBMCs. These receptors all stem from a young woman in good health and CMV-seronegative.

The V call is TRBV7-2, the J call TRBJ2-3; the match to TRBD2 covers 11 bases. CDR3 length: 16 residues. Per germline, CDR1 SGHTA and CDR2 FQGNSA. J was trimmed by 5 bases and V by 2 bases; bases with no gene match: 6. The CDR3 DNA is TGTGCCAGCAGCTTAAAAACTAGCGGGAGTGTAGATACGCAGTATTTT. Translating gives CASSLKTSGSVDTQYF.

The chain carries TRBV28 and TRBJ1-6; D unresolved. V lost 6 bases and J 0 bases, leaving 3 bases between the germline ends. Germline CDR1 MDHEN, CDR2 SYDVKM. This CDR3 comprises 13 residues. For the CDR3, the DNA is TGTGCCAGCAGCTACTCCTATAATTCACCCCTCCACTTT. Translation: CASSYSYNSPLHF.

This chain links TRBV28 with TRBJ2-7; 14 positions match TRBD2. The CDR3 runs 17 residues. Trimming cost V 3 bases and J 0 bases; bases outside gene matches: 4. Germline V gene sequence: CDR1 MDHEN, CDR2 SYDVKM. The CDR3 region is CASSLGGLAGASYEQYV. The DNA for the CDR3 is TGTGCCAGCAGTTTGGGGGGACTAGCGGGGGCCTCCTACGAGCAGTACGTC.

The chain couples TRBV29-1 to TRBJ1-1; 9 bases are a match to TRBD1. The V gene end was trimmed by 6 bases and the J gene end by 5 bases; junction bases not matched to a gene: 4. This CDR3 has 12 amino acids. Germline CDR1 and CDR2: SQVTM and ANQGSEA. DNA for the CDR3: TGCAGCGTGACAGGGGGATGGACTGAAGCTTTCTTT. This encodes CSVTGGWTEAFF.

This chain connects TRBV18 to TRBJ1-1; 8 bases match TRBD1. Germline loops: CDR1 KGHSH, CDR2 LQKENI. The V gene end was trimmed by 7 bases and the J gene end by 4 bases; junction bases not matched to a gene: 5. The CDR3 length is 13 residues. The CDR3 nucleotides are TGTGCCAGCTTAACTACAGGGGGCACTGAAGCTTTCTTT. Translated, it gives CASLTTGGTEAFF.